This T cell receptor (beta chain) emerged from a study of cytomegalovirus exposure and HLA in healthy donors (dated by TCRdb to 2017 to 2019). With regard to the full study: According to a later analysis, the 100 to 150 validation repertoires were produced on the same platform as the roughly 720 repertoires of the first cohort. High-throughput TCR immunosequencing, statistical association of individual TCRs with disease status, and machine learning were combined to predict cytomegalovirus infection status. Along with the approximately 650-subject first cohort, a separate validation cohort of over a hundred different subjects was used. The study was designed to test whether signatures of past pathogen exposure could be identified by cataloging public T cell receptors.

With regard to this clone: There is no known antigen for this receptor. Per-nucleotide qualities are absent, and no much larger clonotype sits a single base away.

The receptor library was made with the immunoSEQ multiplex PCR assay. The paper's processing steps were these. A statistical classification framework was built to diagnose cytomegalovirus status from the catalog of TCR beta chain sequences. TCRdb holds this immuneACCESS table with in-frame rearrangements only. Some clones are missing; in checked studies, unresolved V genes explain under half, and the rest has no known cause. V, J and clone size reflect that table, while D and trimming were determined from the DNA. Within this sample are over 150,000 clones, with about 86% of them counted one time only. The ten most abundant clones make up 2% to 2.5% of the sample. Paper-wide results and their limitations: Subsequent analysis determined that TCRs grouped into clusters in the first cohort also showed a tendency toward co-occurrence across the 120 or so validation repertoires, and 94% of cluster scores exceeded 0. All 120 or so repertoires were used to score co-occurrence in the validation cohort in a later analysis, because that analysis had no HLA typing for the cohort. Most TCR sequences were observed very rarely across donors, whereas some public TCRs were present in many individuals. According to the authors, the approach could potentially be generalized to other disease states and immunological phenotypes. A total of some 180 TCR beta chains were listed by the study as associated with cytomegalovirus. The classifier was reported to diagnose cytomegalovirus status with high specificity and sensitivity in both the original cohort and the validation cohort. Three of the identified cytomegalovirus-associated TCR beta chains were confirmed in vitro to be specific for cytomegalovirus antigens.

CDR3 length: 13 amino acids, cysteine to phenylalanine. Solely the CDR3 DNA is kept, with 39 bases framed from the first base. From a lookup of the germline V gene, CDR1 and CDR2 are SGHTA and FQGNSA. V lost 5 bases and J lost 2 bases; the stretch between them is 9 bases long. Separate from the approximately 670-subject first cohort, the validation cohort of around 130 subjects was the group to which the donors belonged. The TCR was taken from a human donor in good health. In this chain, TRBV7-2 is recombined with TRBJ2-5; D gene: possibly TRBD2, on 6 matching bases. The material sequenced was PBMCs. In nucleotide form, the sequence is TGTGCCAGCAGCCTCGGACTACAAGAGACCCAGTACTTC. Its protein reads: CASSLGLQETQYF.